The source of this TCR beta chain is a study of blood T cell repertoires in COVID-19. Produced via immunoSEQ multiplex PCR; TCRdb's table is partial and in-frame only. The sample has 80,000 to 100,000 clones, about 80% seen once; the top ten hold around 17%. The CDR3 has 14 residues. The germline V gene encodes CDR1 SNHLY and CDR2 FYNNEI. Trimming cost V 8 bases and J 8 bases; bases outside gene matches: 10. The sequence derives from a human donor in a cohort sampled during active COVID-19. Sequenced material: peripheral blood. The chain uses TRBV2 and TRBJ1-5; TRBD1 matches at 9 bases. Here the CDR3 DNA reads TGTGCCAGCGGCTCCGGGACAGGGATCGAGCCCCAGCATTTT. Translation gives CASGSGTGIEPQHF. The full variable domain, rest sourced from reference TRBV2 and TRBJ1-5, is EPEVTQTPSHQVTQMGQEVILRCVPISNHLYFYWYRQILGQKVEFLVSFYNNEISEKSEIFDDQFSVERPDGSNFTLKIRSTKLEDSAMYFCASGSGTGIEPQHFGDGTRLSIL.